This T cell receptor (beta chain) was obtained from a study of T cells in Graves' hyperthyroidism and ophthalmopathy. General study points: A model of 13 V-J features distinguished ophthalmopathy from stable hyperthyroidism.

Regions amplified from RNA transcripts were the TCR beta CDR3 regions. Using the HTBI primer set, a first-round RT-PCR was run on the TCR CDR3. One entry per CDR3 protein, called by TCRdb with MiXCR from the multiplex PCR reads. The repertoire holds around 690,000 distinct CDR3 sequences, around a sixth seen once, with 15% to 19% in the top ten. Regarding this clonotype: Its target is not known.

Germline CDR1 and CDR2: SGHTA and FQGTGA. This CDR3 comprises 13 residues. With 5 bases removed from V and 6 bases from J, the gap between germline ends came to 11 bases. Sequencing used blood. This chain joins TRBV7-3 and TRBJ2-1; tentatively, D is TRBD2 (6 bases). The receptor was isolated from a man aged 50 to 59 with Graves' hyperthyroidism. Here the CDR3 DNA reads TGTGCCAGCAGCAAGGGACTCTTCAATGAGCAGTTCTTC. Protein product: CASSKGLFNEQFF.